This T cell receptor beta chain is from a study of blood T cell repertoires in COVID-19 (TCRdb year 2020). For the study in its entirety: Collaborator samples came from the United States, Italy and Spain and covered acute and convalescent phases of COVID-19. The material from the prospective study consisted of cDNA or gDNA derived from T cells, B-cell-depleted T cells, or PBMCs. Deeply sampled blood TCRbeta repertoires from subjects exposed to, actively infected with, or recovered from COVID-19 were included in the dataset. The repertoires were released in a freely available public database intended as a resource for research on the immune response to SARS-CoV-2. The samples were drawn from two sources: the first 160 participants of the ongoing ImmuneRACE study, and 950 to 1,500 subjects contributed by 6 global collaborators. A de-identified subject ID, COVID-19 status, age in years and sex were almost always included in the sample metadata. Where available, HLA class I and class II types were obtained from metadata supplied by the sample provider rather than from assay-based typing.

At the junction V is shortened by 10 bases and J by 8 bases; bases outside the gene matches: 8. Its CDR3 holds 14 amino acids, cysteine through phenylalanine. CDR3 DNA is the only sequence kept; it has 42 bases, read in frame from the first base. The germline V gene gives CDR1 as SNHLY and CDR2 as FYNNEI. Enrolling through a virtual design, the prospective study's participants ranged in age from roughly 18 to 90 years and lived across roughly 23 United States geographic areas. In the prospective study, participants were assigned to cohorts based on the clinical history participants reported in a screening survey and a study questionnaire. For ImmuneRACE Cohort 3, a participant was defined as recovered based on two consecutive negative NP/OP PCR tests, clearance by a healthcare professional, or resolution of symptoms. In the prospective study, whole blood, serum and a nasopharyngeal or oropharyngeal swab were collected from each participant by mobile phlebotomists. Over an approximately 2-month period, participants in the prospective study had the option of providing additional blood draws and questionnaires. Prospective study blood samples were shipped either frozen or at room temperature before DNA extraction.

With respect to this clone: The clone's antigen remains unknown. Base-call qualities are not available, and no considerably larger clone is one nucleotide away.

TCRbeta CDR3 regions were amplified from genomic DNA by means of the immunoSEQ Assay, a bias-controlled multiplex PCR. Processing in the source paper ran as follows. Nucleated cell counts per sample were estimated from amplification of reference gene primers within the assay. To quantify the absolute abundance of each unique TCRbeta CDR3 rearrangement, sequence reads were collapsed and filtered. Productive Simpson clonality was computed per sample as the square root of Simpson's diversity index over productive rearrangements. TCRdb holds this immuneACCESS table with in-frame rearrangements only. Some clones are missing; in checked studies, unresolved V genes explain under half, and the rest has no known cause. V, J and clone size reflect that table, while D and trimming were determined from the DNA. The sample contains hundreds of thousands of clones, 89% of them found a single time. Together, the top ten hold approximately 5.5% of the sample.

The full study reports these points: The amount of clinical and demographic metadata varied by source and participant and was provided uncurated.

The sequence came from a man aged 55 to 69 who had recovered from COVID-19. What was sequenced was PBMCs or T cells enriched from blood (not recorded which). Rearrangement joined TRBV2 to TRBJ1-6, with 10 bases matching TRBD1. The DNA reads as follows: TGTGCCACTCCCTCCGGGACAGGGGATTCACCCCTCCACTTT. Its amino acids are CATPSGTGDSPLHF.